The rows below give T cell receptor beta chains drawn from one sample of a study of T cells in localized non-small cell lung cancer. Profiled with immunoSEQ multiplex PCR; TCRdb holds only in-frame clones, not every one. The sample consists of about 33,000 clones, approximately 90% of them appearing once. The source was peripheral blood mononuclear cells, collected before any cancer treatment. Every receptor here comes from a man aged 40 to 75 with stage III lung adenocarcinoma. The CDR3 runs from the conserved cysteine through the conserved F or W. The D gene is left open where the match is weak. Not all rows give a size; the values are once, few, many and, for expanded clones, a class.

j_call d_call clone_size v_call cdr3_aa cdr3_nt
TRBJ2-1 TRBD2 . TRBV10-1 CASSGSTNGTSGLNEQFF TGCGCCAGCAGTGGGTCTACTAACGGGACTAGCGGCCTAAATGAGCAGTTCTTC
TRBJ1-4 . . TRBV6-6 CASSYGRDGINEKLFF TGTGCCAGCAGTTACGGCCGGGACGGAATTAATGAAAAACTGTTTTTT
TRBJ1-5 TRBD1 . TRBV5-1 CASSPWTGSNQPQHF TGCGCCAGCAGCCCCTGGACAGGGAGCAATCAGCCCCAGCATTTT
TRBJ2-7 . . TRBV27 CASSLDSYEQYF TGTGCCAGCAGTTTGGACTCCTACGAGCAGTACTTC
TRBJ1-4 TRBD1 . TRBV6-5 CASSYEGAGGEKLFF TGTGCCAGCAGTTACGAGGGGGCTGGAGGAGAAAAACTGTTTTTT
TRBJ1-1 . . TRBV28 CASSSRSSTEAFF TGTGCCAGCAGTTCTCGATCGTCCACTGAAGCTTTCTTT
TRBJ1-2 TRBD1 . TRBV6-1 CASSERRTGEFYGYTF TGTGCCAGCAGTGAACGTCGGACAGGGGAATTCTATGGCTACACCTTC
TRBJ1-5 TRBD1 . TRBV2 CASSSTGLTRNQPQHF TGTGCCAGCAGTTCGACAGGGTTGACCCGCAATCAGCCCCAGCATTTT
TRBJ1-6 . once TRBV7-2 CASSWNRDQNSPLHF TGTGCCAGCAGTTGGAACAGGGACCAGAATTCACCCCTCCACTTT
TRBJ1-4 TRBD1 . TRBV7-9 CASSRGQGGEKLFF TGTGCCAGCAGCCGGGGACAGGGGGGTGAAAAACTGTTTTTT
TRBJ1-2 . medium-sized TRBV29-1 CSAGADNGYTF TGCAGCGCTGGGGCAGATAATGGCTACACCTTC
TRBJ1-2 TRBD1 once TRBV6-5 CASSYATGDGYTF TGTGCCAGCAGTTACGCGACAGGGGATGGCTACACCTTC
TRBJ1-4 . . TRBV18 CASSPLNTGYEEKLFF TGTGCCAGCTCACCATTAAATACAGGCTACGAGGAAAAACTGTTTTTT
TRBJ1-5 TRBD1 few TRBV2 CASTLDRVNQPQHF TGTGCCAGCACTTTAGACAGGGTTAATCAGCCCCAGCATTTT
TRBJ1-1 . . TRBV15 CATSRGDGLNTEAFF TGTGCCACCAGCAGAGGCGACGGATTGAACACTGAAGCTTTCTTT
TRBJ2-3 . . TRBV6-1 CASRTGGTSTDTQYF TGTGCCAGCAGGACGGGGGGCACGAGCACAGATACGCAGTATTTT
TRBJ1-3 . . TRBV7-8 CASSKGVTGNTIYF TGTGCCAGCAGCAAGGGGGTTACTGGAAACACCATATATTTT
TRBJ2-7 . . TRBV28 CASSSSGGGASYEQYF TGTGCCAGCAGTTCCTCTGGTGGGGGGGCTTCCTACGAGCAGTACTTC
TRBJ2-5 . . TRBV18 CASSPTGVQETQYF TGTGCCAGCTCACCAACGGGGGTCCAAGAGACCCAGTACTTC
TRBJ1-2 . . TRBV15 CATSRDPNLGGYTF TGTGCCACCAGCAGAGATCCGAATCTTGGTGGCTACACCTTC
TRBJ2-7 . . TRBV11-2 CASSFSGGLTYEQYF TGTGCCAGCAGCTTCTCTGGGGGGCTAACCTACGAGCAGTACTTC
TRBJ2-3 . . TRBV11-2 CASSFLAASTDTQYF TGTGCCAGCAGCTTTCTTGCAGCCAGCACAGATACGCAGTATTTT
TRBJ2-3 TRBD2 . TRBV5-1 CASSLGTSGWDTQYF TGCGCCAGCAGCTTAGGGACTAGCGGGTGGGATACGCAGTATTTT
TRBJ2-1 TRBD2 once TRBV18 CASSPPGGINYNEQFF TGTGCCAGCTCACCACCGGGGGGGATTAATTACAATGAGCAGTTCTTC
TRBJ1-2 . once TRBV19 CASSRTHDYGYTF TGTGCCAGTAGCCGGACGCATGACTATGGCTACACCTTC
TRBJ2-5 . . TRBV11-2 CASSLVGAEQETQYF TGTGCCAGCAGCTTAGTTGGTGCAGAACAAGAGACCCAGTACTTC